This is a list of T cell receptor beta chains from one sample in a study of shared clonotypes between healthy human individuals. Assay used: immunoSEQ multiplex PCR; TCRdb lists only in-frame clones, some missing. The data hold millions of clones, with around 93% observed a single time. Input material: naive CD8+ T cells from PBMCs. The receptors were sampled from a man between 18 and 35 years old in good health. Some clones in this sample may be carry-over from other donors' samples. CDR3s include the opening cysteine and the closing phenylalanine or tryptophan. Fields, in order: D gene, clone size, J gene, V gene, CDR3 protein, CDR3 DNA. The D gene is left open where the match is weak. A clone size is listed for some rows: how often the clone was seen (once, few, many), or a class if it is expanded.

>.|.|TRBJ2-7|TRBV11-2
CASSLDRQASYEQYF
TGTGCCAGCAGCTTAGATCGGCAGGCATCCTACGAGCAGTACTTC
>.|.|TRBJ1-2|TRBV27
CASSLLGGSFDYGYTF
TGTGCCAGCAGTCTCCTAGGGGGATCCTTTGACTATGGCTACACCTTC
>TRBD2|.|TRBJ2-5|TRBV7-9
CASSPPLAGEETQYF
TGTGCCAGCAGCCCGCCCCTAGCGGGAGAAGAGACCCAGTACTTC
>.|.|TRBJ1-1|TRBV9
CASSPTVGTEAFF
TGTGCCAGCAGCCCCACGGTGGGGACTGAAGCTTTCTTT
>.|.|TRBJ2-7|TRBV7-9
CASSTDLTAYEQYF
TGTGCCAGCAGCACCGACCTCACCGCCTACGAGCAGTACTTC
>.|.|TRBJ1-2|TRBV11-2
CASSLWGGDNGYTF
TGTGCCAGCAGCTTATGGGGGGGCGATAATGGCTACACCTTC
>.|once|TRBJ2-5|TRBV10-3
CAARGREGETQYF
TGTGCCGCCCGTGGTAGAGAGGGGGAGACCCAGTACTTC
>.|.|TRBJ2-7|TRBV28
CASSLGLPGEQYF
TGTGCCAGCAGTTTAGGGCTCCCGGGGGAGCAGTACTTC
>TRBD1|.|TRBJ2-7|TRBV2
CASWDRNSYEQYF
TGTGCCAGCTGGGACAGAAACTCCTACGAGCAGTACTTC
>.|.|TRBJ1-1|TRBV10-3
CAISESRQLDTEAFF
TGTGCCATCAGTGAGTCAAGACAGCTAGACACTGAAGCTTTCTTT
>.|.|TRBJ2-1|TRBV7-9
CAILRDLSGEQFF
TGTGCCATACTACGGGACCTCTCGGGGGAGCAGTTCTTC
>.|once|TRBJ2-1|TRBV21-1
CASSKEKGGTVSGRGKNEQFF
TGTGCCAGCAGCAAAGAAAAGGGAGGGACAGTTAGCGGGAGAGGTAAGAATGAGCAGTTCTTC
>.|.|TRBJ2-1|TRBV13
CASSPTGRGNEQFF
TGTGCCAGCAGCCCTACCGGACGGGGCAATGAGCAGTTCTTC
>TRBD2|.|TRBJ2-7|TRBV29-1
CSVERLAGSVSYEQYF
TGCAGCGTTGAACGCCTAGCGGGAAGTGTCTCCTACGAGCAGTACTTC
>.|.|TRBJ2-7|TRBV7-9
CASSDRWEQYF
TGTGCCAGCAGCGACCGATGGGAGCAGTACTTC
>.|.|TRBJ1-5|TRBV9
CASSVGRAPVEPQHF
TGTGCCAGCAGCGTAGGTAGAGCGCCGGTGGAGCCCCAGCATTTT
>TRBD2|once|TRBJ2-7|TRBV9
CASSRGLAGGYEQYF
TGTGCCAGCAGCCGGGGACTAGCGGGAGGCTACGAGCAGTACTTC
>TRBD2|.|TRBJ2-7|TRBV27
CASSLGLAPSYEQYF
TGTGCCAGCAGTTTGGGACTAGCGCCTTCCTACGAGCAGTACTTC
>TRBD1|.|TRBJ2-7|TRBV5-6
CASSSFLNRGDSYEQYF
TGTGCCAGCAGCTCCTTTCTTAACAGGGGGGACTCCTACGAGCAGTACTTC
>TRBD1|.|TRBJ1-2|TRBV19
CATQGTVYGYTF
TGTGCCACCCAAGGGACAGTCTATGGCTACACCTTC
>.|.|TRBJ1-5|TRBV4-3
CASSQGATVAAGNQPQHF
TGCGCCAGCAGCCAAGGGGCGACCGTGGCAGCCGGCAATCAGCCCCAGCATTTT
>TRBD1|.|TRBJ2-1|TRBV19
CASSLRDRSMDEQFF
TGTGCCAGTAGTTTGCGGGACAGGAGTATGGATGAGCAGTTCTTC
>TRBD1|.|TRBJ2-2|TRBV4-3
CASRPGGWTGELFF
TGCGCCAGCAGACCAGGGGGCTGGACCGGGGAGCTGTTTTTT
>.|once|TRBJ2-7|TRBV2
CASRGTGINEQYF
TGTGCCAGCCGGGGAACAGGGATCAACGAGCAGTACTTC
>TRBD1|.|TRBJ1-1|TRBV4-2
CASSPRTTGANTEAFF
TGTGCCAGCAGCCCGCGAACCACAGGGGCGAACACTGAAGCTTTCTTT
>.|.|TRBJ1-1|TRBV29-1
CSVVRPNTEAFF
TGCAGCGTTGTGCGCCCCAACACTGAAGCTTTCTTT
>TRBD2|.|TRBJ2-1|TRBV10-2
CASTLAGRNEQFF
TGCGCCAGCACCCTAGCGGGGAGGAATGAGCAGTTCTTC
>TRBD1|.|TRBJ2-3|TRBV5-1
CASSSRTGVSTDTQYF
TGCGCCAGCAGCTCTAGGACAGGGGTTAGCACAGATACGCAGTATTTT
>.|.|TRBJ1-5|TRBV28
CALSMADSNQPQHF
TGTGCCCTCAGTATGGCGGACAGCAATCAGCCCCAGCATTTT
>TRBD1|.|TRBJ2-7|TRBV10-3
CAIKSEDRGHEQYF
TGTGCCATCAAAAGCGAAGACAGGGGCCACGAGCAGTACTTC
>.|.|TRBJ2-7|TRBV10-2
CASSERGAYEQYF
TGCGCCAGCAGTGAGCGGGGAGCCTACGAGCAGTACTTC
>.|.|TRBJ2-1|TRBV11-2
CASSPSGNEQFF
TGTGCCAGCAGCCCGAGTGGCAATGAGCAGTTCTTC
>.|.|TRBJ1-2|TRBV6-5
CASSYSNGGSIYGYTF
TGTGCCAGCAGTTACTCGAATGGGGGGTCAATCTATGGCTACACCTTC
>.|.|TRBJ2-7|TRBV9
CASSVGRVPYEQYF
TGTGCCAGCAGCGTAGGTAGAGTTCCCTACGAGCAGTACTTC
>.|.|TRBJ2-7|TRBV11-2
CASSLNGDEQYF
TGTGCCAGCAGCTTAAATGGTGACGAGCAGTACTTC
>.|.|TRBJ2-1|TRBV7-6
CASSLSTPESSYNEQFF
TGTGCCAGCAGCCTATCAACCCCCGAGAGCTCCTACAATGAGCAGTTCTTC
>TRBD2|.|TRBJ2-7|TRBV2
CASSESSSGRAYEQYF
TGTGCCAGCAGTGAGTCCTCTAGCGGGAGGGCCTACGAGCAGTACTTC
>TRBD1|.|TRBJ1-1|TRBV30
CAWGTGGTEAFF
TGTGCCTGGGGTACAGGGGGCACTGAAGCTTTCTTT
>.|.|TRBJ1-4|TRBV27
CASSHTGTNEKLFF
TGTGCCAGCAGCCATACAGGGACTAATGAAAAACTGTTTTTT
>.|.|TRBJ1-2|TRBV29-1
CSVERGGEGYTF
TGCAGCGTTGAACGGGGTGGTGAGGGCTACACCTTC
>.|once|TRBJ2-7|TRBV28
CASSLALTGEGFYEQYF
TGTGCCAGCAGTTTGGCCCTGACAGGGGAGGGGTTTTACGAGCAGTACTTC
>.|.|TRBJ1-5|TRBV28
CASSLTVVGGNQPQHF
TGTGCCAGCAGTCTTACAGTAGTCGGGGGCAATCAGCCCCAGCATTTT
>.|.|TRBJ2-5|TRBV5-5
CASSVYDRRQETQYF
TGTGCCAGCAGCGTATACGACAGACGCCAAGAGACCCAGTACTTC
>.|.|TRBJ2-2|TRBV28
CASSFGDSDTGELFF
TGTGCCAGCAGTTTTGGGGACTCCGACACCGGGGAGCTGTTTTTT
>.|.|TRBJ1-2|TRBV9
CASRPGDSNYGYTF
TGTGCCAGCAGGCCCGGGGACTCGAACTATGGCTACACCTTC
>TRBD1|.|TRBJ2-7|TRBV19
CASSRRTGLYEQYF
TGTGCCAGTAGTAGAAGGACAGGGCTCTACGAGCAGTACTTC
>.|few|TRBJ1-1|TRBV7-9
CASSHNLGFTEAFF
TGTGCCAGCAGCCATAACTTGGGATTCACTGAAGCTTTCTTT
>TRBD2|.|TRBJ2-7|TRBV5-1
CASSPPTSGPLEQYF
TGCGCCAGCAGCCCACCCACTAGCGGCCCCCTGGAGCAGTACTTC
>TRBD2|.|TRBJ2-1|TRBV2
CASSGSRENPTYNEQFF
TGTGCCAGCAGTGGCTCGCGGGAGAACCCTACCTACAATGAGCAGTTCTTC
>TRBD2|.|TRBJ2-1|TRBV28
CASSFGLGLDIWSSYNEQFF
TGTGCCAGCAGTTTTGGTCTGGGACTAGATATTTGGAGCTCCTACAATGAGCAGTTCTTC
>TRBD2|.|TRBJ2-6|TRBV4-1
CASSLLRGDSGANVLTF
TGCGCCAGCAGCCTCCTCCGGGGGGATTCTGGGGCCAACGTCCTGACTTTC
>.|.|TRBJ2-3|TRBV9
CASSVVGLSSTDTQYF
TGTGCCAGCAGCGTAGTCGGCTTATCTAGCACAGATACGCAGTATTTT
>TRBD1|.|TRBJ1-3|TRBV19
CASSIVGGRSGNTIYF
TGTGCCAGTAGTATAGTAGGGGGCAGATCTGGAAACACCATATATTTT
>TRBD2|.|TRBJ2-7|TRBV18
CASFSGGKWIYEQYF
TGTGCCAGCTTCTCGGGGGGAAAGTGGATTTACGAGCAGTACTTC
>.|few|TRBJ1-1|TRBV7-9
CASSLVPDEAFF
TGTGCCAGCAGCTTAGTCCCGGACGAAGCTTTCTTT
>.|once|TRBJ1-1|TRBV6-5
CASSNRDPRNTEAFF
TGTGCCAGCAGTAACCGGGACCCACGGAACACTGAAGCTTTCTTT
>.|.|TRBJ2-5|TRBV28
CASSFSGIQETQYF
TGTGCCAGCAGTTTCTCCGGGATCCAAGAGACCCAGTACTTC
>.|.|TRBJ2-1|TRBV28
CASSLTAHRSYNEQFF
TGTGCCAGCAGTTTAACGGCACACCGCTCCTACAATGAGCAGTTCTTC
>TRBD2|.|TRBJ2-3|TRBV28
CASSFLSGSTDTQYF
TGTGCCAGCAGTTTCCTTAGCGGGAGCACAGATACGCAGTATTTT